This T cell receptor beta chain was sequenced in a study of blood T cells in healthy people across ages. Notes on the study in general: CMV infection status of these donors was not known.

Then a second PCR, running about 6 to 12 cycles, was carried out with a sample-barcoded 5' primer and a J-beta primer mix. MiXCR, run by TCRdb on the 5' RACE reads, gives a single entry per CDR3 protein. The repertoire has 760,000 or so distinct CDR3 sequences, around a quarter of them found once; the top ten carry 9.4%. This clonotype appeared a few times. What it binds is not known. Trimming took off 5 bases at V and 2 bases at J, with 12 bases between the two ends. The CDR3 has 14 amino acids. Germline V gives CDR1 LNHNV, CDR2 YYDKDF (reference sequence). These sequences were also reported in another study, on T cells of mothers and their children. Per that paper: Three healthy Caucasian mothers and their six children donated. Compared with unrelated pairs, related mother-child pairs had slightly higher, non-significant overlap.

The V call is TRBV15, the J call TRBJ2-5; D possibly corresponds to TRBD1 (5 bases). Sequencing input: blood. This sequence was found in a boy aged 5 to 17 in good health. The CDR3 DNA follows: TGTGCCACCAGCCCAGGGTTGGGGCAAGAGACCCAGTACTTC. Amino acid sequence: CATSPGLGQETQYF.